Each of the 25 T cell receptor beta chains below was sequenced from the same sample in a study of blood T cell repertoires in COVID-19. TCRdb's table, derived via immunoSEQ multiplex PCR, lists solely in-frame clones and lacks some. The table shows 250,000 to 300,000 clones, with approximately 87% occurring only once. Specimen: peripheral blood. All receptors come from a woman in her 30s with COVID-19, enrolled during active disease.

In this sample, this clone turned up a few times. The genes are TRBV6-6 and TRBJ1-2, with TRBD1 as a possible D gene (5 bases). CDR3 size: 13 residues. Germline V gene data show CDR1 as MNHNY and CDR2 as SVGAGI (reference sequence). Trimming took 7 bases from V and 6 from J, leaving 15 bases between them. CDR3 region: CASTMAGSDGYTF. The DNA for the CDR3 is TGTGCCAGCACCATGGCAGGGTCGGATGGCTACACCTTC.

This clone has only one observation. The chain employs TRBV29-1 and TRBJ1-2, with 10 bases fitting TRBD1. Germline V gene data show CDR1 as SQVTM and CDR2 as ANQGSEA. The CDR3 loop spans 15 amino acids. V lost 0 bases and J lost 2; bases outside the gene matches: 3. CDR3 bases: TGCAGCGTTGAAGATTGGGGACAGGGGAACTATGGCTACACCTTC. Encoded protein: CSVEDWGQGNYGYTF.

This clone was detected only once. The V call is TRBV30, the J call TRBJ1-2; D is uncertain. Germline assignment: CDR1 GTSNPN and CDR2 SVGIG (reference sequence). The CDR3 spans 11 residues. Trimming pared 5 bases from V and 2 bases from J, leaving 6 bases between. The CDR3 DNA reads TGTGCCTGGGACATAAACTATGGCTACACCTTC. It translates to CAWDINYGYTF.

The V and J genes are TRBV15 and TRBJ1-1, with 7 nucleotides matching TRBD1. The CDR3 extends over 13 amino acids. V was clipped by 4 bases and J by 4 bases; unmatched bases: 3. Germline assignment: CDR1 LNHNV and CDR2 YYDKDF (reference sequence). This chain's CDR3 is CATSTDRVTEAFF. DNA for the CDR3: TGTGCCACCAGCACTGACAGGGTCACTGAAGCTTTCTTT. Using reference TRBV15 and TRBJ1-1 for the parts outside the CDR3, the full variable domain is DAMVIQNPRYQVTQFGKPVTLSCSQTLNHNVMYWYQQKSSQAPKLLFHYYDKDFNNEADTPDNFQSRRPNTSFCFLDIRSPGLGDTAMYLCATSTDRVTEAFFGQGTRLTVV.

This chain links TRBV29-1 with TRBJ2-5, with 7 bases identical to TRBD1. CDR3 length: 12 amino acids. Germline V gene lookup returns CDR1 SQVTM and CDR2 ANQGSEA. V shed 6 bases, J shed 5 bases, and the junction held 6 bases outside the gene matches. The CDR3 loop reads CSVTQGTETQYF. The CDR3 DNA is TGCAGCGTGACACAGGGGACCGAGACCCAGTACTTC. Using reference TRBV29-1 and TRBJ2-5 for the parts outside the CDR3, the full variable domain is SAVISQKPSRDICQRGTSLTIQCQVDSQVTMMFWYRQQPGQSLTLIATANQGSEATYESGFVIDKFPISRPNLTFSTLTVSNMSPEDSSIYLCSVTQGTETQYFGPGTRLLVL.

The CDR3 nucleotides are TGTGCCAGCAGCCGGGACACCTATGGCTACACCTTC. This gives the protein CASSRDTYGYTF. The J gene is TRBJ1-2, the V gene TRBV2, with D perhaps matching TRBD1 (6 bases). V lost 6 bases, J lost 4 bases, and 9 bases lay in between. The CDR3 runs to 12 residues. Germline CDR1 and CDR2: SNHLY and FYNNEI.

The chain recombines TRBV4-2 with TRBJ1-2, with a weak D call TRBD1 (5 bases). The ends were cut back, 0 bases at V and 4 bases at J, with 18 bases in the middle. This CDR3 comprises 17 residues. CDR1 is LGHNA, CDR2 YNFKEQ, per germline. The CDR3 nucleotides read TGTGCCAGCAGCCAAGATCTGCGGGGGATCCCCTTCTATGGCTACACCTTC. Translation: CASSQDLRGIPFYGYTF.

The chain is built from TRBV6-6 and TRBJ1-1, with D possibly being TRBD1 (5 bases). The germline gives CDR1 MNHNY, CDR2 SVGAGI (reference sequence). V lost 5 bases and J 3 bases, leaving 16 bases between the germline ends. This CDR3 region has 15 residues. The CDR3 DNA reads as TGTGCCAGCAGTGCCACCGGGGGGAGCGACACTGAAGCTTTCTTT. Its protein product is CASSATGGSDTEAFF.

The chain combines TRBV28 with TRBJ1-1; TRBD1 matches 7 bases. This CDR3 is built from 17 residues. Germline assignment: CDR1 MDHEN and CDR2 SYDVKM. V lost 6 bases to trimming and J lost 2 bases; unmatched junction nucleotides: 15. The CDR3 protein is CASSIGFRGQPNTEAFF. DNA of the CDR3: TGTGCCAGCAGCATCGGCTTTCGGGGACAGCCAAACACTGAAGCTTTCTTT.

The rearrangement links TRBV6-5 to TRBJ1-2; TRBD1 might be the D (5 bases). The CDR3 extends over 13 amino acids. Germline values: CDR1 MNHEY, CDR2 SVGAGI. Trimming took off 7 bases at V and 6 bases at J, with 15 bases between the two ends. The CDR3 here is CASIISGGHGYTF. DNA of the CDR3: TGTGCCAGCATTATCTCCGGGGGTCATGGCTACACCTTC.

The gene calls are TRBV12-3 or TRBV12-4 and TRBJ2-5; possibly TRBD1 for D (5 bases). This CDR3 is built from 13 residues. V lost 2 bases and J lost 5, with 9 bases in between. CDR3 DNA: TGTGCCAGCAGTTTAAACCCAGGGGAGACCCAGTACTTC. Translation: CASSLNPGETQYF.

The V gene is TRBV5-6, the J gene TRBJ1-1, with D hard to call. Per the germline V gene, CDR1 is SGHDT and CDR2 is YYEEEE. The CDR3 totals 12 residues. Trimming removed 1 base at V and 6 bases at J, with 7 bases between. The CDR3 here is CASSLYSAEAFF. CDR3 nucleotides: TGTGCCAGCAGCTTGTACTCCGCTGAAGCTTTCTTT.

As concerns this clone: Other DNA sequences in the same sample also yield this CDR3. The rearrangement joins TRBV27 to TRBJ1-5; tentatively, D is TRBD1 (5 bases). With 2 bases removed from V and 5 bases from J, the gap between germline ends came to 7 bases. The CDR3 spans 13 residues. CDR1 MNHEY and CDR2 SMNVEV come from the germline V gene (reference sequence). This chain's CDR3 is CASSLLGDQPQHF. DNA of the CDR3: TGTGCCAGCAGTTTACTAGGGGATCAGCCCCAGCATTTT.

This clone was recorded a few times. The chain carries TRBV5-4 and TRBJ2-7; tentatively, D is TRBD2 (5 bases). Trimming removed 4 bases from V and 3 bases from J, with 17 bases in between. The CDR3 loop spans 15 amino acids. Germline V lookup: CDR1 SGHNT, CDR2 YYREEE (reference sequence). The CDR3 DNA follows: TGTGCCAGCAGCCCGGGGTGGCAGAGTAGCTACGAGCAGTACTTC. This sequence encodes CASSPGWQSSYEQYF.

The CDR3 loop reads CASSLWDSHYGYTF. The CDR3 nucleotides are TGTGCCAGCAGCTTATGGGACAGCCACTATGGCTACACCTTC. J is TRBJ1-2 and V is TRBV7-9, with 7 bases matching TRBD1. The junction had 3 bases not matched to a gene; V was cut back by 2 bases and J by 3 bases. Germline V CDR1 and CDR2: SEHNR, FQNEAQ (reference sequence). This CDR3 spans 14 amino acids.

The CDR3 bases are TGTGCCAGCAGCTTACAGGGCTACGAGCAGTACTTC. Its translation is CASSLQGYEQYF. This chain links TRBV11-2 with TRBJ2-7, with TRBD1 as a possible D gene (5 bases). V lost 2 bases and J lost 3, with 5 bases in between. CDR1 is SGHAT, CDR2 FQNNGV, per germline. The CDR3 is 12 amino acids.

The CDR3: CASNLIGRGYGYTF. The CDR3 DNA reads as TGTGCCAGCAATCTCATCGGCAGGGGGTATGGCTACACCTTC. The chain has TRBV28 and TRBJ1-2; 7 bases map to TRBD1. The CDR3 sequence is 14 residues long. The V gene end was trimmed by 7 bases and the J gene end by 5 bases; junction bases not matched to a gene: 10. The V gene's germline CDR1 is MDHEN and CDR2 SYDVKM.

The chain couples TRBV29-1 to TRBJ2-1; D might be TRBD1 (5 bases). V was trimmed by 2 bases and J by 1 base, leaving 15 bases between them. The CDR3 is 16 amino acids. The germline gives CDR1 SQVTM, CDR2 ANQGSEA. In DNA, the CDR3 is TGCAGCGTTGAAATATTTGACAGTACTTCCTACAATGAGCAGTTCTTC. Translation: CSVEIFDSTSYNEQFF.

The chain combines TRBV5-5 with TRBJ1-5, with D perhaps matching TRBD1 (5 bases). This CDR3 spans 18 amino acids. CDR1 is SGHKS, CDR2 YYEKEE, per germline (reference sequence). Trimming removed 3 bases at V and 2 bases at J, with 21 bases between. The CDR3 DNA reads TGTGCCAGCAGCTCAGCGGGACTTCTTTCCGTGGGCAATCAGCCCCAGCATTTT. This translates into CASSSAGLLSVGNQPQHF.

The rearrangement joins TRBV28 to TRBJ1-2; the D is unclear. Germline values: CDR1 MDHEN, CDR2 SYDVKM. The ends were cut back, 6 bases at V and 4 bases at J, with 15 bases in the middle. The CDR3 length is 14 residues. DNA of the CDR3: TGTGCCAGCAGCCCCTCAGACACCGGCTATGGCTACACCTTC. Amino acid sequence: CASSPSDTGYGYTF.

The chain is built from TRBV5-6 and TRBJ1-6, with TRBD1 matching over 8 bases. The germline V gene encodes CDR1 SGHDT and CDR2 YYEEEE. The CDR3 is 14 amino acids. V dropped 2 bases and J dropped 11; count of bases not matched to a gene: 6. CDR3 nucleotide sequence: TGTGCCAGCAGCTTTGGGACAGGAAAAACACCCCTCCACTTT. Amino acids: CASSFGTGKTPLHF.

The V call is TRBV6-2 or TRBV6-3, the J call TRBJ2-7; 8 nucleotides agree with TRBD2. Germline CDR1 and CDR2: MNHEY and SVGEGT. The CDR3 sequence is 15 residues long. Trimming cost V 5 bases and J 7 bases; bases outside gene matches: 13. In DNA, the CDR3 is TGTGCCAGCAGTCAAACCGGGACTAGACTAAAAGAGCAGTACTTC. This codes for CASSQTGTRLKEQYF.

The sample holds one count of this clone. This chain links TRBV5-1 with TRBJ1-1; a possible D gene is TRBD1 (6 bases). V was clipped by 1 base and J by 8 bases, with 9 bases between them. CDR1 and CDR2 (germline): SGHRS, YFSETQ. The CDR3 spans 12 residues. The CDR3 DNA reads TGCGCCAGCAGCTTGTTCCAGGGGGAAGCTTTCTTT. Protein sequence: CASSLFQGEAFF. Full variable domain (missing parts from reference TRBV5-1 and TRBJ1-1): KAGVTQTPRYLIKTRGQQVTLSCSPISGHRSVSWYQQTPGQGLQFLFEYFSETQRNKGNFPGRFSGRQFSNSRSEMNVSTLELGDSALYLCASSLFQGEAFFGQGTRLTVV.

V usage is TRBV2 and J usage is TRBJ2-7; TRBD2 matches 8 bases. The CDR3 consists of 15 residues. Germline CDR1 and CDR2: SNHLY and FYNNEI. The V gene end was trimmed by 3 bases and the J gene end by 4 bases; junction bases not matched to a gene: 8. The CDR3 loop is CASSDLGGGMYEQYF. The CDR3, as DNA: TGTGCCAGCAGTGATCTCGGCGGGGGGATGTACGAGCAGTACTTC.

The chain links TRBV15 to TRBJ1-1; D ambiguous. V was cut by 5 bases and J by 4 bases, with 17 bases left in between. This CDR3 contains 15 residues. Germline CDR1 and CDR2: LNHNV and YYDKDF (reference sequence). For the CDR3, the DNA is TGTGCCACCAGCGGAGCCCCGGAGGAGAGCACTGAAGCTTTCTTT. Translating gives CATSGAPEESTEAFF.